This T cell receptor beta chain derives from a study of T cell responses to AZD1222 COVID-19 vaccine. V was trimmed by 1 base and J by 5 bases, leaving 9 bases between them. The CDR3 is 13 amino acids. Generated by immunoSEQ multiplex PCR, the TCRdb table keeps only in-frame clones and is missing some. The table includes fewer than 85,000 clones, about 92% detected once. Here the sequenced sample was peripheral blood, taken on day 0 of MenACWY control vaccination. The source of this sequence is an adult in good health. The V gene is TRBV12-3 or TRBV12-4, the J gene TRBJ2-7; D not certain. This CDR3 is CASSLGGWDEQYF. The DNA for the CDR3 is TGTGCCAGCAGTTTAGGAGGATGGGACGAGCAGTACTTC.